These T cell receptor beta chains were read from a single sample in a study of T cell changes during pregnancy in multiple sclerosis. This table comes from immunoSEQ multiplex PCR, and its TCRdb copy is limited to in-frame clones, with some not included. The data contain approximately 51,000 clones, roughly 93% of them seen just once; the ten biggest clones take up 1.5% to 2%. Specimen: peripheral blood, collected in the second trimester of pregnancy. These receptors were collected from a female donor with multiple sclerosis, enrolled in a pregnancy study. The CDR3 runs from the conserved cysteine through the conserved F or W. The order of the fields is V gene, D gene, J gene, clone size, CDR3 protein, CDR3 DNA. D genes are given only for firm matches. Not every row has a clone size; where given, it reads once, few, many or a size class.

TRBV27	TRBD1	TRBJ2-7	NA	CASSPNVRQGSGEQYF	TGTGCCAGCAGTCCTAACGTCCGACAGGGATCTGGGGAGCAGTACTTC
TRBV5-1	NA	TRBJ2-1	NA	CASSLTRREQFF	TGCGCCAGCAGCTTGACTAGACGGGAGCAGTTCTTC
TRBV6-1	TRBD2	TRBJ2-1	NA	CASSGGLAKGNEQFF	TGTGCCAGCAGTGGAGGACTAGCGAAAGGGAATGAGCAGTTCTTC
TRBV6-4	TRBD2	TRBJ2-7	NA	CASSERDSLPTEQYF	TGTGCCAGCAGCGAGCGGGACTCCCTCCCTACCGAGCAGTACTTC
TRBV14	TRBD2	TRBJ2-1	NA	CASVAGGHASNEQFF	TGTGCCAGCGTGGCGGGAGGGCACGCAAGCAATGAGCAGTTCTTC
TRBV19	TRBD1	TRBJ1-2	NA	CASLSTGTEYYGYTF	TGTGCCAGTCTCTCAACCGGGACAGAGTACTATGGCTACACCTTC
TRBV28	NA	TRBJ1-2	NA	CASSSGRLYGYTF	TGTGCCAGCAGTAGCGGACGGCTCTATGGCTACACCTTC
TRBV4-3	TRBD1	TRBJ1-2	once	CASSQDRQGDYGYTF	TGCGCCAGCAGCCAAGATAGACAGGGTGACTATGGCTACACCTTC
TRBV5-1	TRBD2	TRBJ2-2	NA	CASSLGLAGTGELFF	TGCGCCAGCAGCCTGGGACTAGCGGGCACCGGGGAGCTGTTTTTT
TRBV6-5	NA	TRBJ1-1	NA	CASSSFSQDTEAFF	TGTGCCAGCAGTTCCTTCAGTCAAGACACTGAAGCTTTCTTT
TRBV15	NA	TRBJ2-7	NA	CATSRGTGATYEQYF	TGTGCCACCAGCAGGGGAACAGGAGCCACGTACGAGCAGTACTTC
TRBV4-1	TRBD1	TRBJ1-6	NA	CASSQVQGAGSPLHF	TGCGCCAGCAGCCAAGTACAGGGGGCCGGTTCACCCCTCCACTTT
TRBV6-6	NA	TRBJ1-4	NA	CASSYTGNVEKLFF	TGTGCCAGCAGTTACACAGGGAATGTGGAAAAACTGTTTTTT
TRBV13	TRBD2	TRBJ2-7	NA	CASSLRGDLMYEQYF	TGTGCCAGCAGCCTTCGGGGGGACCTGATGTACGAGCAGTACTTC
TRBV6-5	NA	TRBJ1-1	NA	CASTHSEANTEAFF	TGTGCCAGCACTCATTCGGAGGCGAACACTGAAGCTTTCTTT
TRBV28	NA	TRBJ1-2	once	CASRRQFLNYGYTF	TGTGCCAGCAGGCGACAGTTCCTTAACTATGGCTACACCTTC
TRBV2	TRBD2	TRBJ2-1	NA	CASSVGSGAYNEQFF	TGTGCCAGCAGTGTAGGAAGCGGGGCCTACAATGAGCAGTTCTTC
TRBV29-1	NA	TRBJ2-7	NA	CSVRQEYEQYF	TGCAGCGTCCGACAGGAGTACGAGCAGTACTTC
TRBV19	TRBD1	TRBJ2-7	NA	CASGQGFSYEQYF	TGTGCCAGTGGACAGGGCTTTTCCTACGAGCAGTACTTC
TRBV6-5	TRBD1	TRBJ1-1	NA	CASSLDRGSPVGAFF	TGTGCCAGCAGTTTAGACAGGGGATCACCAGTAGGAGCTTTCTTT
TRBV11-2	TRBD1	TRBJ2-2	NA	CASSLLTGTANTGELFF	TGTGCCAGCAGCTTGTTGACCGGGACAGCGAACACCGGGGAGCTGTTTTTT
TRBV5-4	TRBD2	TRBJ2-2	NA	CASSLYAGGTGELFF	TGTGCCAGCAGCTTGTACGCGGGAGGGACCGGGGAGCTGTTTTTT
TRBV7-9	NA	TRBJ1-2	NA	CASSLVGGENYGYTF	TGTGCCAGCAGCTTAGTGGGAGGGGAGAACTATGGCTACACCTTC
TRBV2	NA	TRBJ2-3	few	CASNGPFTDTQYF	TGTGCCAGCAATGGGCCGTTCACAGATACGCAGTATTTT
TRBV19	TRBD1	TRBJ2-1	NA	CASSIYAQGYNEQFF	TGTGCCAGTAGTATTTACGCACAGGGGTACAATGAGCAGTTCTTC
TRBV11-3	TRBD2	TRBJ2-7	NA	CASSLGFGGRSHEQYF	TGTGCCAGCAGCTTAGGTTTCGGGGGGAGGTCCCACGAGCAGTACTTC
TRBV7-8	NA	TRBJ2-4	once	CASSLGGREKDIQYF	TGTGCCAGCAGCTTAGGGGGGCGGGAGAAGGACATTCAGTACTTC
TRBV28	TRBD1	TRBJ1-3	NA	CASSWDRESSGNTIYF	TGTGCCAGCAGCTGGGACAGAGAGAGCTCTGGAAACACCATATATTTT
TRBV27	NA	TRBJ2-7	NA	CASSFVRGAEQYF	TGTGCCAGCAGTTTTGTCAGGGGCGCCGAGCAGTACTTC
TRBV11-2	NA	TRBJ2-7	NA	CASSLLLGASTYEQYF	TGTGCCAGCAGCTTATTGTTGGGGGCCTCCACCTACGAGCAGTACTTC
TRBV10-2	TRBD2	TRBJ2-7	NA	CASTGSGVSYEQYF	TGCGCCAGCACGGGCAGCGGGGTCTCCTACGAGCAGTACTTC
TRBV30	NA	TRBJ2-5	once	CAWSRGGGTETQYF	TGTGCCTGGAGTCGGGGCGGCGGGACCGAGACCCAGTACTTC
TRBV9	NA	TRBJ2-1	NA	CASSGDGGTYNEQFF	TGTGCCAGCAGCGGTGATGGGGGGACCTACAATGAGCAGTTCTTC
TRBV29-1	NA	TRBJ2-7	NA	CSARTGTPSTEQYF	TGCAGCGCCAGAACCGGGACACCAAGCACCGAGCAGTACTTC
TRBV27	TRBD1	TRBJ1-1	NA	CASSGIYRGQNTEAFF	TGTGCCAGCAGTGGCATTTACAGGGGGCAGAACACTGAAGCTTTCTTT
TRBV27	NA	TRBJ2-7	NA	CASSLFAGHEQYF	TGTGCCAGCAGTTTATTTGCAGGGCACGAGCAGTACTTC
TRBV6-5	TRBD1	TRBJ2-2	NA	CASSPGTGDTGELFF	TGTGCCAGCAGTCCCGGGACAGGGGACACCGGGGAGCTGTTTTTT
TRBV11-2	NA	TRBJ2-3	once	CASSLVAGSSTDTQYF	TGTGCCAGCAGCTTAGTGGCGGGATCTAGCACAGATACGCAGTATTTT
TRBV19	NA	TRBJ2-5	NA	CASSMGGFGELGVQETQYF	TGTGCCAGTAGTATGGGTGGTTTCGGGGAGCTCGGGGTCCAAGAGACCCAGTACTTC
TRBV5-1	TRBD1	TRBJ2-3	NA	CASSLDRGSADTQYF	TGCGCCAGCAGCTTGGACAGGGGAAGTGCAGATACGCAGTATTTT
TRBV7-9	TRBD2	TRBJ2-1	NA	CASSLEGAGGDEQFF	TGTGCCAGCAGCTTAGAGGGCGCGGGAGGGGATGAGCAGTTCTTC
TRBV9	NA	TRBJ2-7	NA	CASSVDAEPAEGLEQYF	TGTGCCAGCAGCGTAGATGCTGAGCCAGCAGAGGGTCTCGAGCAGTACTTC
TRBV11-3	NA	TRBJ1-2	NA	CASNTWGYTF	TGTGCCAGCAATACTTGGGGCTACACCTTC
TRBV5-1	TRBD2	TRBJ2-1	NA	CASSLAVLAGRNEQFF	TGCGCCAGCAGCTTGGCCGTACTAGCGGGTCGGAATGAGCAGTTCTTC